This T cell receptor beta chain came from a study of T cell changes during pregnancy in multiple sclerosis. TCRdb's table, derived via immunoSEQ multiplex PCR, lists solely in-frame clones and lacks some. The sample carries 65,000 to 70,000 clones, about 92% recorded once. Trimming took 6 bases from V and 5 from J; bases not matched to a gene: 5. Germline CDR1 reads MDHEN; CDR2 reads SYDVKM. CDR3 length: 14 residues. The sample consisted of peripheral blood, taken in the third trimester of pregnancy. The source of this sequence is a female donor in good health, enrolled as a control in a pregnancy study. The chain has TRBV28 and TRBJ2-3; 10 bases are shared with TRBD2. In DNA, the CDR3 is TGTGCCAGCAGCCTAGCGGGAGTAATAGATACGCAGTATTTT. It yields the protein CASSLAGVIDTQYF.